The clone carrying this T cell receptor (beta chain) was observed many times. Its specificity is not known. These data belong to a study of CD8 T cells in ankylosing spondylitis. The V gene's germline CDR1 is SQVTM and CDR2 ANQGSEA. CDR3 length equals 13 residues. V lost 2 bases and J 0 bases, leaving 6 bases between the germline ends. TCRdb independently ran MiXCR on the 5' RACE reads; one entry per CDR3 protein. The sample shows approximately 110,000 distinct CDR3 sequences, less than 25% of them seen only once. General observations from the study: Both synovial fluid and blood in reactive arthritis had previously been reported to carry some motif variants. Disease-linked clones proved CD8+ and comparatively uncommon in peripheral blood. From matched ankylosing spondylitis synovial fluid, disease-linked clones were reportedly recovered at significantly enriched levels.

The V call is TRBV29-1, the J call TRBJ2-3; no clear D gene. The sequence came from a male donor with ankylosing spondylitis. The material sequenced was synovial fluid, either unsorted or a sorted T cell fraction (not recorded which). The CDR3 reads CSVETTSTDTQYF. The CDR3 region has the DNA TGCAGCGTTGAAACGACCAGCACAGATACGCAGTATTTT.